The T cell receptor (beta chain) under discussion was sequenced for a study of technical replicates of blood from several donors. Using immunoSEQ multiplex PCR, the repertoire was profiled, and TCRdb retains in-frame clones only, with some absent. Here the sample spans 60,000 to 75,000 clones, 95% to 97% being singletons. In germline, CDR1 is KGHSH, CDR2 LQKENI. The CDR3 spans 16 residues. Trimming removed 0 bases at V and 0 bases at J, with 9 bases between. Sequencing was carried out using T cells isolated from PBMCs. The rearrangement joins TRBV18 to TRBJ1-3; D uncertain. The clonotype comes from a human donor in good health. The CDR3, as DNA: TGTGCCAGCTCACCACCTAACGGTTTCTCTGGAAACACCATATATTTT. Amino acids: CASSPPNGFSGNTIYF.